Presented here are 11 T cell receptor beta chains from one specimen sequenced in a study of blood T cell repertoires in COVID-19. Profiling relied on immunoSEQ multiplex PCR, and the TCRdb table lists in-frame clones only, not all of them. The top ten hold about 11% of the sample, which has about 200,000 clones, roughly 82% seen once. Sequencing was done on a sample of PBMCs or T cells enriched from blood (not recorded which). The source of these receptors is a man in his forties or fifties who had recovered from COVID-19.

The chain is built from TRBV4-1 and TRBJ2-5, with 7 bases fitting TRBD2. Per germline, CDR1 MGHRA and CDR2 YSYEKL. The V segment lost 5 bases and the J segment 0 bases; nucleotides outside the gene matches: 12. The CDR3 spans 17 residues. CDR3 nucleotide sequence: TGCGCCAGCAGCTTCGATAGCAGGCGGGAGAACCAAGAGACCCAGTACTTC. Its translation is CASSFDSRRENQETQYF.

The chain uses TRBV20-1 and TRBJ1-2, with a tentative D call TRBD1 (5 bases). The CDR3 has 11 amino acids. Germline V gene sequence: CDR1 DFQATT, CDR2 SNEGSKA (reference sequence). Trimming pared 6 bases from V and 7 bases from J, leaving 12 bases between. The CDR3 nucleotides read TGCAGTGCCAGGGCAGGGATTGGCTACACCTTC. Translated: CSARAGIGYTF.

The rearrangement uses TRBV7-9 and TRBJ2-5; maybe TRBD2 (6 bases). V lost 1 base and J lost 5, with 17 bases in between. This CDR3 contains 16 residues. The V gene's germline CDR1 is SEHNR and CDR2 FQNEAQ (reference sequence). CDR3 sequence reads: CASSLVGGLNLETQYF. DNA of the CDR3: TGTGCCAGCAGCTTAGTGGGTGGACTAAATCTGGAGACCCAGTACTTC.

The V call is TRBV7-9, the J call TRBJ1-4; TRBD1 matches 9 bases. The CDR3 length is 15 residues. The V and J ends lost 4 bases and 7 bases, in that order; junction bases with no gene match: 7. Germline V gene lookup returns CDR1 SEHNR and CDR2 FQNEAQ (reference sequence). The CDR3 is CASSSKTGGGEKLFF. The CDR3 DNA is TGTGCCAGCAGCTCCAAAACAGGGGGCGGTGAAAAACTGTTTTTT.

Only a few counts were recorded for this clone. V is TRBV29-1 and J is TRBJ1-4, with 11 bases aligning to TRBD1. CDR3 length: 12 residues. The V segment lost 7 bases and the J segment 8 bases; nucleotides outside the gene matches: 3. The germline V gene encodes CDR1 SQVTM and CDR2 ANQGSEA. The CDR3 spells CSGRTGGEKLFF. The CDR3, as DNA: TGCAGCGGTAGGACAGGGGGCGAAAAACTGTTTTTT.

The chain couples TRBV4-2 to TRBJ2-5, with TRBD1 matching over 8 bases. The ends lost 0 bases at V and 5 bases at J; junction bases unmatched: 11. The CDR3 is 17 amino acids. The germline V gene encodes CDR1 LGHNA and CDR2 YNFKEQ. In nucleotides, the CDR3 is TGTGCCAGCAGCCAAGAGCCCGCAGGGGGCGGGTCGGAGACCCAGTACTTC. This sequence encodes CASSQEPAGGGSETQYF.

The chain links TRBV9 to TRBJ2-3; 7 bases align to TRBD1. CDR1 is SGDLS, CDR2 YYNGEE, per germline. The J segment lost 2 bases and the V segment lost 3 bases, leaving 6 bases of the junction unmatched. This CDR3 has 15 residues. The DNA of the CDR3 is TGTGCCAGCAGCGAAAGACAGGGAGACACAGATACGCAGTATTTT. Translating it yields CASSERQGDTDTQYF.

In its sample, this clone was seen once. This rearrangement joins TRBV3-1 (or the pseudogene TRBV3-2) to TRBJ2-3; 11 nucleotides align to TRBD1. The V gene's germline CDR1 is LGHDT and CDR2 YNNKEL (reference sequence). J lost 3 bases, V lost 3 bases, and 8 bases had no gene match. CDR3 length equals 17 residues. The CDR3 protein is CASSQEPGQGGTDTQYF. The CDR3 DNA is TGTGCCAGCAGCCAGGAACCGGGACAGGGGGGTACAGATACGCAGTATTTT.

This clone has just one count. The sample contains more than one DNA sequence encoding this CDR3. This chain connects TRBV24-1 to TRBJ2-1, with D possibly being TRBD2 (6 bases). Germline CDR1 reads KGHDR; CDR2 reads SFDVKD. The CDR3 loop spans 14 amino acids. The ends were cut back, 3 bases at V and 5 bases at J, with 10 bases in the middle. The CDR3 is CATSDPGTHNEQFF. CDR3 bases: TGTGCCACCAGTGATCCTGGGACTCACAATGAGCAGTTCTTC.

The table lists this clone with a few counts. The chain uses TRBV4-1 and TRBJ2-1, with TRBD2 matching 7 bases. CDR1 MGHRA and CDR2 YSYEKL come from the germline V gene. Trimming at V came to 3 bases and at J to 15 bases, leaving 11 bases not matched to a gene. The CDR3 is 13 amino acids. Here the CDR3 DNA reads TGCGCCAGCAGCCACCAAGGGGCGGGGGATCCGTTCTTC. Translation: CASSHQGAGDPFF.

The V gene is TRBV4-3, the J gene TRBJ1-4, with 8 bases identical to TRBD1. The CDR3 length is 16 residues. V shed 1 base and J 8 bases; nucleotides not matched to a gene: 9. The germline V gene has CDR1 LGHNA and CDR2 YSLEER. Here the CDR3 DNA reads TGCGCCAGCAGCCAAGGCCCCCACAGGGGGGGCGAAAAACTGTTTTTT. Translating it yields CASSQGPHRGGEKLFF.